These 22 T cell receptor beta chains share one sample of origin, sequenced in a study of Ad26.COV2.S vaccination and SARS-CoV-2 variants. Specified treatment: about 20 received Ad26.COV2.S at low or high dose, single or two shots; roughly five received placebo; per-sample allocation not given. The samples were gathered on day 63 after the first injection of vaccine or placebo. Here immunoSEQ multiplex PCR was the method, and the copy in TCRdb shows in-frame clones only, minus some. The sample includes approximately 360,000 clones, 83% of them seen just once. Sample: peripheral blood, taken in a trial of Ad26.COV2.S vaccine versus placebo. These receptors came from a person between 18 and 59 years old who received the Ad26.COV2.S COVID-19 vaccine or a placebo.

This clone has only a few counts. The CDR3 DNA follows: TGTGCCAGCAGCTTAGATCGGAGGTCTAGAGCTTTCTTT. This codes for CASSLDRRSRAFF. This rearrangement joins TRBV7-9 to TRBJ1-1; no clear D gene. V lost 1 base and J lost 10, with 13 bases in between. This CDR3 comprises 13 residues. Per germline, CDR1 SEHNR and CDR2 FQNEAQ (reference sequence).

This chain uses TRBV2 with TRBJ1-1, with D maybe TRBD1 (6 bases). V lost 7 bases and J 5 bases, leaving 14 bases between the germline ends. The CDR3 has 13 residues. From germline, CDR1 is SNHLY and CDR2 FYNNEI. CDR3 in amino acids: CASTEGGGTEAFF. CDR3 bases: TGTGCCAGCACCGAGGGGGGTGGGACTGAAGCTTTCTTT.

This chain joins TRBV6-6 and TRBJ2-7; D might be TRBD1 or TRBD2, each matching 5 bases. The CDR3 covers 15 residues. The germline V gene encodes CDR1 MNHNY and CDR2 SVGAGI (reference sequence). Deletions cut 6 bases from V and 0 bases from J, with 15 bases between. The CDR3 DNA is TGTGCCAGCAGCCCTTCGGGGACCTCCTCCTACGAGCAGTACTTC. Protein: CASSPSGTSSYEQYF.

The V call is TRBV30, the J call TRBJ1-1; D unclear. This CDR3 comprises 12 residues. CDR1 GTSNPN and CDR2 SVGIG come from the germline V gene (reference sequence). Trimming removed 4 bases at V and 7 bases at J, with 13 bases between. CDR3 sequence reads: CAWNRKYGEAFF. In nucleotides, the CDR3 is TGTGCCTGGAATCGGAAGTACGGTGAAGCTTTCTTT.

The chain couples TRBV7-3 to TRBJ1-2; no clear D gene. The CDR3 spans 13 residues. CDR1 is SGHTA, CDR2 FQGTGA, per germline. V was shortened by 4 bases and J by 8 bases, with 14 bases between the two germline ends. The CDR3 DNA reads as TGTGCCAGCAGCTCTAGGGAGGGATTAGGCTACACCTTC. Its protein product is CASSSREGLGYTF.

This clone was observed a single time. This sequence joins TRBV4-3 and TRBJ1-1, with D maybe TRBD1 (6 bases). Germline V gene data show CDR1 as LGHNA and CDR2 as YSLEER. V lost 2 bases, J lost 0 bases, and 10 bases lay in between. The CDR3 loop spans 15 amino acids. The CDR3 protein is CASSQQGRMNTEAFF. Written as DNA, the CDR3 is TGCGCCAGCAGCCAACAGGGGAGAATGAACACTGAAGCTTTCTTT.

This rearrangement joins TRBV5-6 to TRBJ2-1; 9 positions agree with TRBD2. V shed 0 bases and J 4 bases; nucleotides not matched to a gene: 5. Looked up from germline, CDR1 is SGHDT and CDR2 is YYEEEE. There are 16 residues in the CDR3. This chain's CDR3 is CASSLVAAGGYNEQFF. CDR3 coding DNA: TGTGCCAGCAGCTTGGTTGCAGCGGGGGGTTACAATGAGCAGTTCTTC.

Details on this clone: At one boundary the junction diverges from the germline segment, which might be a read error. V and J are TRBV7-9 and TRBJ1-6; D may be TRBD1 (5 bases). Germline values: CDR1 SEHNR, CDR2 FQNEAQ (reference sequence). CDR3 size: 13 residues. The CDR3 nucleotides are TGTGCTAGCAACAGGTCTTGGAATTCACCCCTCCACTTT. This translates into CASNRSWNSPLHF.

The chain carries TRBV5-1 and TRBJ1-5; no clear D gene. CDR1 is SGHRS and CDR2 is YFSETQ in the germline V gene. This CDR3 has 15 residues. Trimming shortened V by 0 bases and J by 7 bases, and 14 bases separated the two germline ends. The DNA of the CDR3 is TGCGCCAGCAGCTTGGATTCAGGTCCGGGGCAGCCCCAGCATTTT. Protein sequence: CASSLDSGPGQPQHF.

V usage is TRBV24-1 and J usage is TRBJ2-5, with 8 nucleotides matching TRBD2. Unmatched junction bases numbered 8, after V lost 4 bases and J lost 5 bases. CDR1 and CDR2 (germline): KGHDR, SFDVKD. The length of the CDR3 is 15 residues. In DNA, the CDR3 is TGTGCCACCAGTGACTGGACTAGCCAGAGGGAGACCCAGTACTTC. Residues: CATSDWTSQRETQYF.

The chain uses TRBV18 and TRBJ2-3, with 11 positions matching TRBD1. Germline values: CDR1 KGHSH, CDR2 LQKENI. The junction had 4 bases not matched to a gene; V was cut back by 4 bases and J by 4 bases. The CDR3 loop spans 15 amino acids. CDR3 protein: CASSRMGQGADTQYF. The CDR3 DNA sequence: TGTGCCAGCTCACGGATGGGACAGGGGGCAGATACGCAGTATTTT.

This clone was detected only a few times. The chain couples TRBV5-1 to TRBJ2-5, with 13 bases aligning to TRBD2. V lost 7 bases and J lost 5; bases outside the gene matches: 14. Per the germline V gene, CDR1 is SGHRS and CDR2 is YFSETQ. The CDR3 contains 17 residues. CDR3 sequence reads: CASYTTSGRGPRETQYF. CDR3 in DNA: TGCGCCAGCTACACCACTAGCGGGAGGGGCCCCCGGGAGACCCAGTACTTC.

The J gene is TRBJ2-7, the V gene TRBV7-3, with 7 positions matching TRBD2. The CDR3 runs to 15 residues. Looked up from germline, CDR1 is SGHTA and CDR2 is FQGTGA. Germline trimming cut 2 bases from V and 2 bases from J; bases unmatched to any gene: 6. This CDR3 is CASSLFGGVTYEQYF. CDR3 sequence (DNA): TGTGCCAGCAGCTTATTTGGGGGGGTTACCTACGAGCAGTACTTC. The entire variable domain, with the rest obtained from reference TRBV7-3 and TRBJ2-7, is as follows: GAGVSQTPSNKVTEKGKYVELRCDPISGHTALYWYRQSLGQGPEFLIYFQGTGAADDSGLPNDRFFAVRPEGSVSTLKIQRTERGDSAVYLCASSLFGGVTYEQYFGPGTRLTVT.

CDR3 DNA sequence: TGTGCCAGCAGCTTAGGCAACGGAGAGACCCAGTACTTC. Translated: CASSLGNGETQYF. J is TRBJ2-5 and V is TRBV11-3; D not certain. The germline CDR1 and CDR2 sequences are SGHNT and YENEEA. The CDR3 length is 13 residues. Trimming removed 1 base from V and 4 bases from J, with 7 bases in between.

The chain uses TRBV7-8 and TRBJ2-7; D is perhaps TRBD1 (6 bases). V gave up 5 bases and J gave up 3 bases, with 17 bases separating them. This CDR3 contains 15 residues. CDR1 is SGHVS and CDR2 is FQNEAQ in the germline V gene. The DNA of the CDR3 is TGTGCCAGCAGCCTCTCAAGAGGGACACTCTACGAGCAGTACTTC. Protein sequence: CASSLSRGTLYEQYF.

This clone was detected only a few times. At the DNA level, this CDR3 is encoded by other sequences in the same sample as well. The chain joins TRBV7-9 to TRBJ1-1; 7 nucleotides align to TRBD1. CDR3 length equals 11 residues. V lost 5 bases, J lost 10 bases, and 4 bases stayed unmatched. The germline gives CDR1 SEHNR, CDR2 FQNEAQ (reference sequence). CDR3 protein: CASSRGGGAFF. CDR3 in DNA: TGTGCCAGCAGCCGAGGGGGCGGAGCTTTCTTT.

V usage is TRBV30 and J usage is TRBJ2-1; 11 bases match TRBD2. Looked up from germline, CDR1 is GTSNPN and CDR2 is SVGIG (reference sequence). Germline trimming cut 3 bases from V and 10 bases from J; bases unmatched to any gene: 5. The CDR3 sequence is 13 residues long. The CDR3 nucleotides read TGTGCCTGGAGACTAGCGGGAGTAGGGGAGCAGTTCTTC. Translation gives CAWRLAGVGEQFF.

The CDR3 here is CASSPQVGGPGEQFF. The CDR3 bases are TGTGCCAGCAGCCCTCAAGTGGGGGGCCCGGGTGAGCAGTTCTTC. The V and J genes are TRBV9 and TRBJ2-1; TRBD1 or TRBD2 may be the D gene (6 bases each). The V gene's germline CDR1 is SGDLS and CDR2 YYNGEE. With 4 bases removed from V and 9 bases from J, the gap between germline ends came to 20 bases. This CDR3 comprises 15 residues.

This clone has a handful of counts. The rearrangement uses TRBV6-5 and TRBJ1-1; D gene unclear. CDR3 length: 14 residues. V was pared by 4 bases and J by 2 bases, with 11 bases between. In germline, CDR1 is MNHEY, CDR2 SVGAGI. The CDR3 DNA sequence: TGTGCCAGCAGTTTCTCGGGATACAACACTGAAGCTTTCTTT. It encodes CASSFSGYNTEAFF.

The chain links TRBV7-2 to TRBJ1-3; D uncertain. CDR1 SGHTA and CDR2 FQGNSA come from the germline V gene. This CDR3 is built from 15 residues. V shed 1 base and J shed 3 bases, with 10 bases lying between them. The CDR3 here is CASSLGSELGNTIYF. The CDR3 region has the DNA TGTGCCAGCAGCTTAGGTTCTGAGCTTGGAAACACCATATATTTT.

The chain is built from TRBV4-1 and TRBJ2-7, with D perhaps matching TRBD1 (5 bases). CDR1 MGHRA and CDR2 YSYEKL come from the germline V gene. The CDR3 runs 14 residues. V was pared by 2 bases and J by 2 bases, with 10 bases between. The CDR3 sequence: CASSQKTDPYEQYF. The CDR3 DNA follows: TGCGCCAGCAGCCAAAAGACAGATCCCTACGAGCAGTACTTC.

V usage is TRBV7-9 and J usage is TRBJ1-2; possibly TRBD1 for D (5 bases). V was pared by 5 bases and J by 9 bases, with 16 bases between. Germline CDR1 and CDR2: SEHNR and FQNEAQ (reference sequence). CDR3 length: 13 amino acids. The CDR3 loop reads CASSLDRRPSYTF. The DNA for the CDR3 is TGTGCCAGCAGCCTTGACAGAAGGCCGAGCTACACCTTC.